This entry features one T cell receptor (beta chain) sequence. This sample is drawn from a study of blood T cell dynamics during melanoma immunotherapy. Stated time point: pre-treatment baseline. This CDR3 has 15 residues. Germline CDR1 MNHEY, CDR2 SMNVEV (reference sequence). V lost 5 bases to trimming and J lost 2 bases, with 13 bases between them. Measured with immunoSEQ multiplex PCR; TCRdb has only the in-frame clones, and not every one. The table lists a few thousand clones, approximately 97% of them singletons, with around 1.7% in the top ten. This receptor was identified in a human donor with melanoma. This material consisted of effector memory CD8+ T cells from blood, taken from a patient treated with checkpoint blockade. V usage is TRBV27 and J usage is TRBJ1-5; D possibly corresponds to TRBD1 (5 bases). The CDR3 spells CASSRDPWGNQPQHF. The CDR3 coding sequence is TGTGCCAGCAGTCGGGACCCTTGGGGCAATCAGCCCCAGCATTTT.